Sequencing of this T cell receptor beta chain was carried out in a study of cytomegalovirus exposure and HLA in healthy donors. Study as a whole: The Caucasian-associated ancestry cluster held roughly 80% of roughly 400 genotyped donors.

Study-level results: Rare TCR sequences dominated, though some public TCRs recurred in many donors. Analysis performed later showed TCR beta chains linked to HLA being more clonally expanded than equally common others.

The PCR contained 60 Vbeta and 13 Jbeta primers. Some clones are missing from TCRdb's copy, which holds only in-frame ones; the method was immunoSEQ multiplex PCR. The sample carries 110,000 or so clones, over 70% recorded once. Per the germline V gene, CDR1 is SGHDT and CDR2 is YYEEEE. This CDR3 is 17 amino acids long. V gave up 3 bases and J gave up 8 bases; unmatched junction bases: 9. With respect to this clone: Its matching antigen is unknown.

This receptor was taken from a woman aged 50 to 65 in good health and CMV-seropositive. V usage is TRBV5-6 and J usage is TRBJ2-3, with 16 bases that match TRBD2. The sequencing input was PBMCs. The CDR3 sequence: CASSYTGTSGREPTQYF. The CDR3 DNA sequence: TGTGCCAGCAGCTATACCGGGACTAGCGGGAGGGAGCCTACGCAGTATTTT.